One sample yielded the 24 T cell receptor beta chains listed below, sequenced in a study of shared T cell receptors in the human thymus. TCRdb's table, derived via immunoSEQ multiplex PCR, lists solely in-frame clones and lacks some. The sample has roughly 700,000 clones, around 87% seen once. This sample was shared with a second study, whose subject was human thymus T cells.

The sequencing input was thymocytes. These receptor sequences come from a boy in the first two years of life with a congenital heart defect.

CDR3 in DNA: TGTGCCAGCAGCTTAGTAAGAAGGCGGGAGGGTTACGAGCAGTACTTC. Translation: CASSLVRRREGYEQYF. The chain links TRBV7-8 to TRBJ2-7; TRBD2 agrees at 9 bases. Germline values: CDR1 SGHVS, CDR2 FQNEAQ. The V gene end was trimmed by 1 base and the J gene end by 4 bases; junction bases not matched to a gene: 8. CDR3 length: 16 amino acids.

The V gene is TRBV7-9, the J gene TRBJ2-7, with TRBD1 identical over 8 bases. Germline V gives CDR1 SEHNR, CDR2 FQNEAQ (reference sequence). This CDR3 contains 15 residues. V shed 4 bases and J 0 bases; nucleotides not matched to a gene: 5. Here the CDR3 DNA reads TGTGCCAGCAGCTCATGGACAGGGAACTCCTACGAGCAGTACTTC. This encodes CASSSWTGNSYEQYF.

The CDR3 region is CASSLRGLALNTGELFF. CDR3 nucleotide sequence: TGTGCCAGCAGCCTACGAGGGCTAGCCCTAAACACCGGGGAGCTGTTTTTT. The rearrangement uses TRBV6-4 and TRBJ2-2; possibly TRBD2 for D (5 bases). CDR1 and CDR2 from the germline V gene are MRHNA and SNTAGT. V shed 6 bases and J shed 2 bases, with 19 bases lying between them. This CDR3 is 17 amino acids long.

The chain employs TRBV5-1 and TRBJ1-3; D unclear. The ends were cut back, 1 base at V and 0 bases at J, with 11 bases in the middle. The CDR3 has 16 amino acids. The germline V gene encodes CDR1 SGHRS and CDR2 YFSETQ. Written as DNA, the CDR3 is TGCGCCAGCAGCTTGCGGGTTATGAGCTCTGGAAACACCATATATTTT. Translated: CASSLRVMSSGNTIYF.

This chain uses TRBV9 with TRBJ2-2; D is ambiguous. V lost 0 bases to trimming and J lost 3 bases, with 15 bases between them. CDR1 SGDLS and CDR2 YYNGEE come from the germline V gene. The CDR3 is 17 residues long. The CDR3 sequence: CASSVGKENLDTGELFF. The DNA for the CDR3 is TGTGCCAGCAGCGTAGGGAAGGAGAATTTGGACACCGGGGAGCTGTTTTTT.

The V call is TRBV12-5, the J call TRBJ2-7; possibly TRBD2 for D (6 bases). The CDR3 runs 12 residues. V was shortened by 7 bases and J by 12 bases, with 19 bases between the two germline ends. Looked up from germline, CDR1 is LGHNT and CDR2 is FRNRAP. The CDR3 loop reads CASVDLWGGPYF. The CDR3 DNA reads TGTGCTAGTGTGGATCTATGGGGAGGTCCGTACTTC.

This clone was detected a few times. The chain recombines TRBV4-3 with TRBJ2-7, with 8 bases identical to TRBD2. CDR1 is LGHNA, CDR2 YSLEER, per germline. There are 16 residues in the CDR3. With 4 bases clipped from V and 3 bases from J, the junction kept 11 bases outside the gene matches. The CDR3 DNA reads TGCGCCAGCAGCCTCTCGGGCCAGCGGGAGATCTACGAGCAGTACTTC. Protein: CASSLSGQREIYEQYF.

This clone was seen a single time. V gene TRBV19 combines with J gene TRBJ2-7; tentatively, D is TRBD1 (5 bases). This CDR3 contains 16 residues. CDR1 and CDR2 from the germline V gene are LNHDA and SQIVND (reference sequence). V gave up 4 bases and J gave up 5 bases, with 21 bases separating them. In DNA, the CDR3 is TGTGCCAGTAGTACATGGGATTTGTGGCAGGGTCACGAGCAGTACTTC. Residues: CASSTWDLWQGHEQYF.

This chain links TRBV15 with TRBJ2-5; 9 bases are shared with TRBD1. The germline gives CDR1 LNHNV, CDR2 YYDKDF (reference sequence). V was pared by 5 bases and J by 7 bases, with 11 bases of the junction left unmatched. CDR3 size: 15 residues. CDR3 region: CATSGQGCRDGTQYF. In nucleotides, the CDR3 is TGTGCCACCAGCGGACAGGGGTGCAGGGACGGGACCCAGTACTTC.

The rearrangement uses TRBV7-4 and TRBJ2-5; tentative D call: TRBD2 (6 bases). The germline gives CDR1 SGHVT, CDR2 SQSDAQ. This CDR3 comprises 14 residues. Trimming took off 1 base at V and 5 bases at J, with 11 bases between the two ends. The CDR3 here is CASSLVRGRETQYF. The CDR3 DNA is TGTGCCAGCAGCTTAGTGCGGGGCAGGGAGACCCAGTACTTC.

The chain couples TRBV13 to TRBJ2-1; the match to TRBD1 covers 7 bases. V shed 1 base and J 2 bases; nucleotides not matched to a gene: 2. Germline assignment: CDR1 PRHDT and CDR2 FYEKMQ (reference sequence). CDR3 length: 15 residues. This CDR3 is CASSLEQGAYNEQFF. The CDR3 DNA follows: TGTGCCAGCAGCTTAGAGCAGGGGGCCTACAATGAGCAGTTCTTC.

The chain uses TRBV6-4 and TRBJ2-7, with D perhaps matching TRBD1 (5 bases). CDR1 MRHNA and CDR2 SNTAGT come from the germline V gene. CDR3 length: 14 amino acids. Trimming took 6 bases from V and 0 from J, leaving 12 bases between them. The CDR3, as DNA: TGTGCCAGCAGCCAGGACGGACACTCCTACGAGCAGTACTTC. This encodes CASSQDGHSYEQYF.

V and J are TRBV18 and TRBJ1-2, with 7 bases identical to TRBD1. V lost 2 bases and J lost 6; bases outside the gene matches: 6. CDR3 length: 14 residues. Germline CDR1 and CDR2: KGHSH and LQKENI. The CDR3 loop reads CASSPGQVRDGYTF. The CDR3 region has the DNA TGTGCCAGCTCACCAGGACAGGTGAGGGATGGCTACACCTTC.

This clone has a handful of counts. In DNA form, the CDR3 reads TGTGCCAGCAGCTTCCGGACGGGACAGGGCCACAATGAGCAGTTCTTC. It encodes CASSFRTGQGHNEQFF. The genes are TRBV5-4 and TRBJ2-1; TRBD1 matches 9 bases. CDR3 size: 16 residues. The V segment lost 2 bases and the J segment 5 bases; nucleotides outside the gene matches: 8. Germline lookup yields CDR1 SGHNT and CDR2 YYREEE (reference sequence).

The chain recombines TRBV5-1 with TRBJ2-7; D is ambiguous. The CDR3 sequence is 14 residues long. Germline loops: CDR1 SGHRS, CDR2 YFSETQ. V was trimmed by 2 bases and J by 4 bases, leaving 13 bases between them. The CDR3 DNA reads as TGCGCCAGCAGCTTAGAGGCTAAGGTGTACGAGCAGTACTTC. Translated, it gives CASSLEAKVYEQYF.

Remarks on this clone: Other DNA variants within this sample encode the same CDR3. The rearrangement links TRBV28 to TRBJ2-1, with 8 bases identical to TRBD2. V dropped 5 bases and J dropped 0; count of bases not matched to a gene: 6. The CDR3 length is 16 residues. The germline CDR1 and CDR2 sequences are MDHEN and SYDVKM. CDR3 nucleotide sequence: TGTGCCAGCAGTCCGACTAGCGCGAGCTCCTACAATGAGCAGTTCTTC. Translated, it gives CASSPTSASSYNEQFF.

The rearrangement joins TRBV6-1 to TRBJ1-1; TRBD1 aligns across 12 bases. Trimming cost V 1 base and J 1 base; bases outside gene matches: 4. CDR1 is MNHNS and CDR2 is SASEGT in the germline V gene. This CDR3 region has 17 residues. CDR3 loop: CASSEEGQGAQNTEAFF. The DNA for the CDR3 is TGTGCCAGCAGTGAAGAGGGACAGGGGGCCCAGAACACTGAAGCTTTCTTT.

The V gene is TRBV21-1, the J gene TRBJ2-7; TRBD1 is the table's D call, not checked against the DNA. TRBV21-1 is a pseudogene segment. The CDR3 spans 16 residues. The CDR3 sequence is CASSKVPPGHFYEQYF. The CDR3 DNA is TGTGCCAGCAGCAAAGTGCCCCCGGGACACTTCTACGAGCAGTACTTC.

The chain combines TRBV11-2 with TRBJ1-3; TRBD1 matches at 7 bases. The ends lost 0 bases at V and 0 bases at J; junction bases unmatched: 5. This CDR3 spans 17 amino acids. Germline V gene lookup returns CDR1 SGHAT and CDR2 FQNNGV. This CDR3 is CASSLEAGQSSGNTIYF. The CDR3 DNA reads TGTGCCAGCAGCTTAGAGGCGGGACAGAGCTCTGGAAACACCATATATTTT.

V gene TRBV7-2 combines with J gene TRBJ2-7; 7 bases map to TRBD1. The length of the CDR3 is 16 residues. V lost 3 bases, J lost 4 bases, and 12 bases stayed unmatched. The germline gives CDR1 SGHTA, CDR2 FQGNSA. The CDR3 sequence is CASSFHPTDRAYEQYF. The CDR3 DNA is TGTGCCAGCAGCTTCCACCCGACCGACAGGGCATACGAGCAGTACTTC.

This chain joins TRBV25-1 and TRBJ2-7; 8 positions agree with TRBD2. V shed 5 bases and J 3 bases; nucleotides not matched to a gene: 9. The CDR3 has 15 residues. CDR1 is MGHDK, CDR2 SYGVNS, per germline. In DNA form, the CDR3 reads TGTGCCAGCAGTTCTAAAGCGGGAGAACACTACGAGCAGTACTTC. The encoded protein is CASSSKAGEHYEQYF.

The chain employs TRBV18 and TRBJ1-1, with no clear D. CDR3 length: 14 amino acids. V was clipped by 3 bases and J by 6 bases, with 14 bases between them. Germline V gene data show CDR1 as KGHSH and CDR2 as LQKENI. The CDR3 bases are TGTGCCAGCTCACCCGCCCTGGGAGGGTCTGAAGCTTTCTTT. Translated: CASSPALGGSEAFF.

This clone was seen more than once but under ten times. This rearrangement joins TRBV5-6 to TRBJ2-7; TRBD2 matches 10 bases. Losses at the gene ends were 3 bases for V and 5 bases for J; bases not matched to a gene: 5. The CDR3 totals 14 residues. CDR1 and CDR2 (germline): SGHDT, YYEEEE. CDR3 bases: TGTGCCAGCAGCTCTAGCGGGAGTACCGACGAGCAGTACTTC. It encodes CASSSSGSTDEQYF.

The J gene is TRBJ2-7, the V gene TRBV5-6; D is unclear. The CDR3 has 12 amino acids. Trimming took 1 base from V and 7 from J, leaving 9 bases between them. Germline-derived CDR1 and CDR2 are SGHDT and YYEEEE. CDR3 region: CASSLSRQEQYF. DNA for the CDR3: TGTGCCAGCAGCTTGTCCAGGCAGGAGCAGTACTTC.